The rows below give T cell receptor beta chains drawn from one sample of a study of T-cell reconstitution after alpha-beta-depleted transplantation in children. Via MiXCR, TCRdb re-called the PCR reads, giving one row per CDR3 protein. This table holds about 260,000 distinct CDR3 sequences, around 8% found once. Sequenced material: PBMCs, mostly from graft donor cells, taken 180 days after TCRalphabeta/CD19-depleted stem cell transplant. These receptors were collected from a male patient younger than 18 who had a stem cell transplant for acute lymphoblastic leukemia, so the T cells may come from the graft donor. CDR3s include the opening cysteine and the closing phenylalanine or tryptophan.

v_call cdr3_aa
TRBV27 CASSTGQGGTEAFF
TRBV6-5 CASSSTVGFRDTQYF
TRBV20-1 CSAGLRDSDTQYF
TRBV11-2 CASSFNRGEETQYF
TRBV11-2 CASSLAPLGVQETQYF
TRBV20-1 CSASLPGRLYNEQFF
TRBV20-1 CSASDRMRSYEQYF
TRBV29-1 CSAGTNVAKNIQYF
TRBV9 CASSATGSGYEQYF
TRBV6-1 CASIHRDRGQETQYF